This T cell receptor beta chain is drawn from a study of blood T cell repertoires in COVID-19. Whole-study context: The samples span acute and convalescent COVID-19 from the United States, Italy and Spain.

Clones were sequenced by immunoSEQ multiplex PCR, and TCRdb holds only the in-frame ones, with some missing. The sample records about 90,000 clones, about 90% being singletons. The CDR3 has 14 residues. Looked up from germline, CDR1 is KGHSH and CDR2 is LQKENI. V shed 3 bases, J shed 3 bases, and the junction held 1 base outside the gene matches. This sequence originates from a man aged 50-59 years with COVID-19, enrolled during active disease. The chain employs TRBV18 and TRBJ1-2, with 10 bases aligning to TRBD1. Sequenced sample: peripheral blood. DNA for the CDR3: TGTGCCAGCTCACCGGGACAGGGGTACTATGGCTACACCTTC. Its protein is CASSPGQGYYGYTF.